The 17 T cell receptor beta chains listed next were all sequenced from one sample in a study of post-analysis software for immune sequencing data. Study outcomes and limitations: A handful of TRBV segments were significantly more frequent in patients than in controls. TRBV5-6, TRBV5-1 and TRBV20-1 were among these segments.

For these receptors, no antigen is known. Prepared TCR beta cDNA libraries contained unique molecular identifiers. Via MiXCR, TCRdb re-called the PCR reads, giving one row per CDR3 protein. Seen here are 450,000 to 650,000 distinct CDR3 sequences, about 40% observed once, and the top ten hold over 1.5%. The sample comprised blood. Source of these receptors: a girl under 18 with multiple sclerosis.

The CDR3 nucleotides read TGTGCCAGCAGAAGTCTCGCTGAAGCTTTCTTT. Translation gives CASRSLAEAFF. This sequence joins TRBV6-5 and TRBJ1-1; no definite D call. The CDR3 covers 11 residues. Germline lookup yields CDR1 MNHEY and CDR2 SVGAGI. V gave up 6 bases and J gave up 6 bases, with 8 bases separating them.

The V call is TRBV3-1, the J call TRBJ2-1; 14 bases match TRBD2. The CDR3 runs 17 residues. CDR1 and CDR2 (germline): LGHDT, YNNKEL (reference sequence). V lost 3 bases to trimming and J lost 10 bases; unmatched junction nucleotides: 11. The CDR3 nucleotides are TGTGCCAGCAGCCACGAGACTAGCGGGAGGGCCGGTAGCGAGCAGTTCTTC. This gives the protein CASSHETSGRAGSEQFF.

This clonotype occurred a few times. J is TRBJ2-7 and V is TRBV5-1; D may correspond to TRBD1 or TRBD2 (5 bases each). The CDR3 covers 12 residues. Trimming took off 3 bases at V and 12 bases at J, with 16 bases between the two ends. Germline V gives CDR1 SGHRS, CDR2 YFSETQ. CDR3 DNA: TGCGCCAGCAGCTCCCCGGGACGGGGTATGTACTTC. Translation gives CASSSPGRGMYF.

This clonotype occurred many times. The CDR3 DNA sequence: TGCGCCAGCAGCCCGCCGGGACAGGCTCTCTACGAGCAGTACTTC. Encoded protein: CASSPPGQALYEQYF. The chain is built from TRBV5-1 and TRBJ2-7; 8 bases map to TRBD1. Germline V gives CDR1 SGHRS, CDR2 YFSETQ. The CDR3 has 15 amino acids. Trimming took 4 bases from V and 3 from J; bases not matched to a gene: 9. The whole variable domain, remainder taken from reference TRBV5-1 and TRBJ2-7, is KAGVTQTPRYLIKTRGQQVTLSCSPISGHRSVSWYQQTPGQGLQFLFEYFSETQRNKGNFPGRFSGRQFSNSRSEMNVSTLELGDSALYLCASSPPGQALYEQYFGPGTRLTVT.

J is TRBJ2-5 and V is TRBV24-1; 7 bases map to TRBD2. Germline V lookup: CDR1 KGHDR, CDR2 SFDVKD. The CDR3 covers 14 residues. V was clipped by 4 bases and J by 3 bases; unmatched bases: 4. The CDR3 DNA reads TGTGCCACCAGTGACCCTAGCGGAGAAGAGACCCAGTACTTC. Translated, it gives CATSDPSGEETQYF.

The chain is built from TRBV7-8 and TRBJ2-1; D is perhaps TRBD1 or TRBD2 (5 bases each). The V and J ends lost 2 bases and 6 bases respectively, with 17 bases between them. This CDR3 has 16 residues. Germline V gene data show CDR1 as SGHVS and CDR2 as FQNEAQ. The CDR3 reads CASSLFGGPGANEQFF. In nucleotides, the CDR3 is TGTGCCAGCAGCTTATTTGGCGGGCCCGGGGCCAATGAGCAGTTCTTC.

This chain uses TRBV20-1 with TRBJ1-1; D call uncertain. Germline CDR1 and CDR2: DFQATT and SNEGSKA (reference sequence). Trimming removed 7 bases from V and 5 bases from J, with 23 bases in between. The CDR3 sequence is 15 residues long. CDR3: CSVSAVGGRSTEAFF. The CDR3 DNA is TGCAGTGTAAGTGCAGTAGGTGGAAGGTCTACTGAAGCTTTCTTT.

The rearrangement joins TRBV20-1 to TRBJ1-2; D might be TRBD1 (6 bases). V was cut by 5 bases and J by 2 bases, with 18 bases left in between. CDR1 is DFQATT and CDR2 is SNEGSKA in the germline V gene (reference sequence). The CDR3 totals 15 residues. CDR3 sequence: CSAPGGQGGNYGYTF. In DNA, the CDR3 is TGCAGTGCTCCTGGGGGGCAGGGTGGGAACTATGGCTACACCTTC.

Only a few counts were recorded for this clonotype. The rearrangement links TRBV4-2 to TRBJ2-5; D is possibly TRBD2 (6 bases). The CDR3 covers 17 residues. Trimming left V 1 base short and J 2 bases short, with 17 bases between. The V gene's germline CDR1 is LGHNA and CDR2 YNFKEQ. CDR3 sequence (DNA): TGTGCCAGCAGCCAAGGCTCCCCGGGAGCCCCTCAAGAGACCCAGTACTTC. Protein: CASSQGSPGAPQETQYF.

The chain couples TRBV27 to TRBJ2-5; D is possibly TRBD2 (5 bases). The J call is in doubt because the DNA end fits TRBJ2-7 better. Germline CDR1 and CDR2: MNHEY and SMNVEV (reference sequence). The CDR3 is made up of 14 amino acids. CDR3 amino acids: CASSLAAGIYEQYF. CDR3 in DNA: TGTGCCAGCAGTTTGGCCGCCGGGATCTACGAGCAGTACTTC.

The chain recombines TRBV5-1 with TRBJ2-5, with 7 bases identical to TRBD1. J lost 11 bases, V lost 4 bases, and 17 bases had no gene match. Germline V gene sequence: CDR1 SGHRS, CDR2 YFSETQ. CDR3 size: 15 residues. The CDR3 region is CASSLTGVIYNEQYF. As DNA, the CDR3 is TGCGCCAGCAGCCTAACAGGGGTGATCTACAATGAGCAGTACTTC. The full variable domain, in which reference TRBV5-1 and TRBJ2-5 provide the parts outside the CDR3, is KAGVTQTPRYLIKTRGQQVTLSCSPISGHRSVSWYQQTPGQGLQFLFEYFSETQRNKGNFPGRFSGRQFSNSRSEMNVSTLELGDSALYLCASSLTGVIYNEQYFGPGTRLLVL.

This clonotype was observed a handful of times. The V call is TRBV11-2, the J call TRBJ1-1; D uncertain. Germline CDR1 reads SGHAT; CDR2 reads FQNNGV. Trimming stripped 2 bases from V and 1 base from J, with 8 bases between. CDR3 length: 14 residues. The CDR3 bases are TGTGCCAGCAGCTTACAATTGACGAACACTGAAGCTTTCTTT. Residues: CASSLQLTNTEAFF.

V and J are TRBV25-1 and TRBJ2-4; D remains unclear. The J call may be incorrect, as the DNA end agrees better with TRBJ2-7. The CDR3 sequence is 17 residues long. The V gene's germline CDR1 is MGHDK and CDR2 SYGVNS. The CDR3 sequence is CASSGTSRGHVTYEQYF. As DNA, the CDR3 is TGTGCCAGCAGTGGGACCAGTCGCGGTCACGTTACCTACGAGCAGTACTTC.

This clonotype was counted only a few times. This chain joins TRBV29-1 and TRBJ2-6; no clear D. Trimming cost V 3 bases and J 1 base, with 1 base left between them. The V gene's germline CDR1 is SQVTM and CDR2 ANQGSEA. This CDR3 is 12 amino acids long. In DNA form, the CDR3 reads TGCAGCGTTGAGTCTGGGGCCAACGTCCTGACTTTC. It yields the protein CSVESGANVLTF.

Concerning this clonotype itself: The final CDR3 position lacks the conserved phenylalanine or tryptophan, pointing to a likely read error. The chain recombines TRBV12-3 or TRBV12-4 with TRBJ2-4; D not resolved. The DNA end is a closer match to TRBJ2-5, so the J assignment may be wrong. CDR3 length equals 14 residues. CDR3 amino acids: CASSFGGIRETQYC. The CDR3 nucleotides read TGTGCCAGCAGTTTCGGTGGGATCCGAGAGACCCAGTACTGC.

V gene TRBV12-3 or TRBV12-4 combines with J gene TRBJ2-1; D gene unclear. The V gene lost 6 bases and the J gene lost 9 bases, with 12 bases spanning the gap. The CDR3 sequence is 12 residues long. The CDR3 DNA reads as TGTGCCAGCAGAGGGCTCGGCGGTGAGCAGTTCTTC. Residues: CASRGLGGEQFF.

V gene TRBV12-3 or TRBV12-4 combines with J gene TRBJ2-1; 7 bases line up with TRBD1. The CDR3 length is 11 residues. After removal of 6 bases from V and 13 bases from J, the junction contained 6 bases not matched to a gene. Here the CDR3 reads CASSLTGDQFF. For the CDR3, the DNA is TGTGCCAGCAGCCTAACAGGGGATCAGTTCTTC.